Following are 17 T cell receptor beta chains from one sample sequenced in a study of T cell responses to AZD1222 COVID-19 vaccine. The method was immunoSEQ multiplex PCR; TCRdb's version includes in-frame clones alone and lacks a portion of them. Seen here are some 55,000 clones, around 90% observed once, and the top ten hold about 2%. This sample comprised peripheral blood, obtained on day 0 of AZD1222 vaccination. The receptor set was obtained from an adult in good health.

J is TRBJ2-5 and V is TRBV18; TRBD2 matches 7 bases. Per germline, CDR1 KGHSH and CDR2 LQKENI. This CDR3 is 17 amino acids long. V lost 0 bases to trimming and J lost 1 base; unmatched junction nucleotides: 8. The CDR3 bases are TGTGCCAGCTCACCACCAACCCTGGGACTAACCCAAGAGACCCAGTACTTC. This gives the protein CASSPPTLGLTQETQYF.

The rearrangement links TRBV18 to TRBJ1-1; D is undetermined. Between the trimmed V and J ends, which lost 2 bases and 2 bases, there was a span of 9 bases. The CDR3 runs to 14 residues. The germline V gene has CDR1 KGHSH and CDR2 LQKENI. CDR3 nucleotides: TGTGCCAGCTCACCATTCACAGCCAACACTGAAGCTTTCTTT. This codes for CASSPFTANTEAFF.

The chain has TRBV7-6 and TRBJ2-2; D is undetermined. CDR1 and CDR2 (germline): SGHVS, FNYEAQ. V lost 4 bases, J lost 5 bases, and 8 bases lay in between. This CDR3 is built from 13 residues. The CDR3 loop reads CASSSSITGELFF. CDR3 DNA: TGTGCCAGCAGCTCCTCGATTACCGGGGAGCTGTTTTTT.

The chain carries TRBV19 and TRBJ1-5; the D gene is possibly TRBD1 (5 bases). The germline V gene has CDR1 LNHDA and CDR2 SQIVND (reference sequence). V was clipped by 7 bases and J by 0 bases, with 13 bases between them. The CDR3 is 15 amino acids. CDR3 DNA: TGTGCCAGTAAATCGGGGGGATATAGCAATCAGCCCCAGCATTTT. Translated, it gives CASKSGGYSNQPQHF.

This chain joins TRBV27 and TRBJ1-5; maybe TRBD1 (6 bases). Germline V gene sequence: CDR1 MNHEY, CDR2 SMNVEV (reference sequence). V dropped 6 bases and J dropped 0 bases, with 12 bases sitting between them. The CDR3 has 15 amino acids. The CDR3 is CASRTGQNSNQPQHF. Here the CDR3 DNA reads TGTGCCAGCAGGACCGGACAGAATAGCAATCAGCCCCAGCATTTT.

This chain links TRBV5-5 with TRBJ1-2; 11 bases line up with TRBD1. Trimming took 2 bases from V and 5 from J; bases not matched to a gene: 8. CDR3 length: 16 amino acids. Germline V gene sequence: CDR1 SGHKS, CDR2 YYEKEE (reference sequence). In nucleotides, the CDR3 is TGTGCCAGCAGCTTAGGACAGGGGGCGGTACTTTATGGCTACACCTTC. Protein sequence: CASSLGQGAVLYGYTF.

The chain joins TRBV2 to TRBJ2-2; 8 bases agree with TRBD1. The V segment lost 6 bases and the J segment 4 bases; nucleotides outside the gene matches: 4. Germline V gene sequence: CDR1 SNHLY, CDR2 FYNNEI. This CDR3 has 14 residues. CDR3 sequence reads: CASRGGQATGELFF. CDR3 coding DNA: TGTGCCAGCAGAGGGGGACAGGCCACCGGGGAGCTGTTTTTT.

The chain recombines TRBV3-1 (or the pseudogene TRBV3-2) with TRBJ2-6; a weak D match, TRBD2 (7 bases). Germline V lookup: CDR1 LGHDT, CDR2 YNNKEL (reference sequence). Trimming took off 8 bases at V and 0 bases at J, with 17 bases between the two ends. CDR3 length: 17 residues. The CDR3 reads CASSGRDTHSGANVLTF. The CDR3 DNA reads TGTGCCAGCTCGGGGAGGGACACCCACTCTGGGGCCAACGTCCTGACTTTC.

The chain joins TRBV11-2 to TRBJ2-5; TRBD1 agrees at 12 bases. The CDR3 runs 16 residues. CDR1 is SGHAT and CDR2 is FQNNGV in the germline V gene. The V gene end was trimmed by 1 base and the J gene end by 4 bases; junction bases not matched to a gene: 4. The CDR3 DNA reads TGTGCCAGCAGCTTAGCGGGACAGGGGGCGGGAGAGACCCAGTACTTC. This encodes CASSLAGQGAGETQYF.

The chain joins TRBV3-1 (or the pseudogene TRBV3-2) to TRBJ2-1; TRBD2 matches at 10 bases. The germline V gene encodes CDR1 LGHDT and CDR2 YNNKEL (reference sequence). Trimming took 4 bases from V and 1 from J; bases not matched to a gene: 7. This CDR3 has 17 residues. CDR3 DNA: TGTGCCAGCAGCCCCCGGACTAGCGGAATTTCCTACAATGAGCAGTTCTTC. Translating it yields CASSPRTSGISYNEQFF.

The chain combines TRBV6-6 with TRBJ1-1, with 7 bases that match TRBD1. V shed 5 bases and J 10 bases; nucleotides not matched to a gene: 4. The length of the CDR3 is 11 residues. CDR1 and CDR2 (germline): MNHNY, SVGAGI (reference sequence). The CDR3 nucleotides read TGTGCCAGCAGTATCAGGGGGGCAGCTTTCTTT. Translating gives CASSIRGAAFF.

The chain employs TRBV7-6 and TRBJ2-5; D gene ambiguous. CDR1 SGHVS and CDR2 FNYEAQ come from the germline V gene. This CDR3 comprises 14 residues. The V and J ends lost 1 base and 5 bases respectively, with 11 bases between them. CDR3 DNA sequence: TGTGCCAGCAGCTTAGGGCCCGTAAAGGAGACCCAGTACTTC. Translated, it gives CASSLGPVKETQYF.

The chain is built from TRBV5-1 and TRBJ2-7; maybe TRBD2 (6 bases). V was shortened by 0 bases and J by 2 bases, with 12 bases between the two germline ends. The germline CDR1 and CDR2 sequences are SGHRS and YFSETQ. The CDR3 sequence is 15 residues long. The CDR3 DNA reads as TGCGCCAGCAGCTTGGCTTTGGGGGGAACCTACGAGCAGTACTTC. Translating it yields CASSLALGGTYEQYF. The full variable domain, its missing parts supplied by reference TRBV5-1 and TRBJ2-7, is KAGVTQTPRYLIKTRGQQVTLSCSPISGHRSVSWYQQTPGQGLQFLFEYFSETQRNKGNFPGRFSGRQFSNSRSEMNVSTLELGDSALYLCASSLALGGTYEQYFGPGTRLTVT.

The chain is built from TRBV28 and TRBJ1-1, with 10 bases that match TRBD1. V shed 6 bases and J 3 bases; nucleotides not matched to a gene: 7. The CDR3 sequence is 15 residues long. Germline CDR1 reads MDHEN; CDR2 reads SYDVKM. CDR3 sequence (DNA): TGTGCCAGCAGCCGGCCCGGGACAGGGGACACTGAAGCTTTCTTT. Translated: CASSRPGTGDTEAFF.

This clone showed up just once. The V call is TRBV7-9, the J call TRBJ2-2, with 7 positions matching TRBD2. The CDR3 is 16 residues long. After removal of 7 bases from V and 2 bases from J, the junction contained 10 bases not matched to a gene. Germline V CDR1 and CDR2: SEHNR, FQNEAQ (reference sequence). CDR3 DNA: TGTGCCAGCATCCCGACTCCGGGACTAAACACCGGGGAGCTGTTTTTT. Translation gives CASIPTPGLNTGELFF.

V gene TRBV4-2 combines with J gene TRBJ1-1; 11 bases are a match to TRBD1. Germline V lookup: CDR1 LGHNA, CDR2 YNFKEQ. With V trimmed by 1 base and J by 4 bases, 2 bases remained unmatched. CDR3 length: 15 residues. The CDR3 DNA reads TGTGCCAGCAGCCAAGGGGGGACAGGGGGCACTGAAGCTTTCTTT. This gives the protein CASSQGGTGGTEAFF.

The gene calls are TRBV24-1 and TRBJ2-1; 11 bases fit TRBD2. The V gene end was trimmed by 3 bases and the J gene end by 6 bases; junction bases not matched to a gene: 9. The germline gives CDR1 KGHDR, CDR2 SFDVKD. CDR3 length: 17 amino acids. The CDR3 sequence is CATSDGITSGRLNEQFF. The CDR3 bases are TGTGCCACCAGTGATGGAATCACTAGCGGGAGACTCAATGAGCAGTTCTTC.